This T cell receptor (beta chain) was found in a study of T cells after yellow fever vaccination. Study-wide findings and caveats: Clonotypes shared by both compartments, CD4 and CD8, made up a small share. Peaking faster, on day 5 versus 15, the secondary response was nonetheless weaker.

The germline gives CDR1 SGHKS, CDR2 YYEKEE (reference sequence). CDR3 length: 15 amino acids. V was cut by 0 bases and J by 0 bases, with 9 bases left in between. About this clonotype itself: Its specificity is unknown.

Production of TCR cDNA was by 5'RACE template switching, which also added a universal primer site and UMIs. MiXCR, applied by TCRdb to the 5' RACE reads, yields one record per CDR3 protein. The table has more than 350,000 distinct CDR3 sequences, 11% seen once. The source material was PBMCs, sampled on the day of the first yellow fever vaccination. The chain couples TRBV5-5 to TRBJ1-1, with a weak D call TRBD1 (6 bases). This receptor was taken from a young man who received the YFV17D yellow fever vaccine. CDR3 sequence: CASSLAGGLNTEAFF. In nucleotides, the CDR3 is TGTGCCAGCAGCTTGGCCGGGGGGCTGAACACTGAAGCTTTCTTT.